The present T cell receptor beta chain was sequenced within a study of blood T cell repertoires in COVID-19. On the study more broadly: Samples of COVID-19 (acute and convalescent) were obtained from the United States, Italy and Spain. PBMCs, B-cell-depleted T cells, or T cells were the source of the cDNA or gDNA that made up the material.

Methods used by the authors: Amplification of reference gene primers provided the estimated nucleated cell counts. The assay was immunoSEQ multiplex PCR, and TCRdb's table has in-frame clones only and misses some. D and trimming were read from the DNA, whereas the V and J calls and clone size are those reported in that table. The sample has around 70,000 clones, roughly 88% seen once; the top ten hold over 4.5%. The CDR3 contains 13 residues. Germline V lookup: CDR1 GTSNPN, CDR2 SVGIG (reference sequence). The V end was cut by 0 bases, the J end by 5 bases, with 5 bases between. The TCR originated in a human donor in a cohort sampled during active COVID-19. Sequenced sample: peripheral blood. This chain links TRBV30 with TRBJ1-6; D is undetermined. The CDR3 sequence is CAWSVGDNSPLHF. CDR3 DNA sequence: TGTGCCTGGAGTGTAGGAGATAATTCACCCCTCCACTTT.